This T cell receptor beta chain derives from a study of OX40 agonist ivuxolimab in advanced cancers. Study-level findings and limits: Antigen specificity remained undetermined for the expanded peripheral T cells.

The data were produced by immunoSEQ multiplex PCR, yet TCRdb's version contains in-frame clones alone and is incomplete. The repertoire holds 55,000 to 65,000 clones, just under 90% seen once, with 1.9% in the top ten. Concerning this clone itself: Its antigen is currently unknown.

Trimming at V came to 4 bases and at J to 2 bases, leaving 5 bases not matched to a gene. Germline CDR1 MNHNS, CDR2 SASEGT. This CDR3 contains 15 residues. Sequencing used CD4+ or CD8+ T cells sorted from blood, obtained in a trial of the OX40 agonist ivuxolimab. The J gene is TRBJ1-3, the V gene TRBV6-1, with TRBD1 identical over 7 bases. The sequence derives from an adult with an advanced solid tumor such as melanoma, head and neck, liver or kidney cancer. CDR3: CASSVQGTAGNTIYF. The CDR3 bases are TGTGCCAGCAGTGTACAGGGGACGGCTGGAAACACCATATATTTT.